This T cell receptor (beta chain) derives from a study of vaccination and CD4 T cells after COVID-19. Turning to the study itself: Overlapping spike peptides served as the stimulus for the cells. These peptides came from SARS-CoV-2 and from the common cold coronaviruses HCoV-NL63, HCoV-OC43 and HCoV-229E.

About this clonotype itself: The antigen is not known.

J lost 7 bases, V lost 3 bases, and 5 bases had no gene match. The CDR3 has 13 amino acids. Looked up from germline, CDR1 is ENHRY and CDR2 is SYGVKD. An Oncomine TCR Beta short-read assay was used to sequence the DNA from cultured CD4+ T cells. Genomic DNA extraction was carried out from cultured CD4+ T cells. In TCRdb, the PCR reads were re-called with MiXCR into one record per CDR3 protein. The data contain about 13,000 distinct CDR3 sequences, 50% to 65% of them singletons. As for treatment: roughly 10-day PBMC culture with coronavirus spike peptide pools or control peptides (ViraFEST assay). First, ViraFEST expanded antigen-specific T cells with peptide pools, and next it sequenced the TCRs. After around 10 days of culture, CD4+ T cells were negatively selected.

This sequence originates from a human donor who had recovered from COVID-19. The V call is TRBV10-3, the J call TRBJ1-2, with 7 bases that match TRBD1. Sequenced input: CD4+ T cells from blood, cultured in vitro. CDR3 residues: CAISDSNRGGYTF. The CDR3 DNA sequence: TGTGCCATCAGTGACTCGAACAGGGGTGGCTACACCTTC.